One sample yielded the 21 T cell receptor beta chains listed below, sequenced in a study of PD-1 blockade in classical Hodgkin lymphoma. Each patient experienced a relapse that followed autologous stem cell transplantation, and brentuximab vedotin exposure varied. The repertoire was sequenced with immunoSEQ multiplex PCR; TCRdb's copy has only in-frame clones and lacks some. Of some 38,000 clones in the sample, about 82% were seen once. The sample consisted of peripheral blood mononuclear cells (PBMCs), taken at baseline. These receptors were obtained from a human donor with classical Hodgkin lymphoma.

V and J are TRBV14 and TRBJ1-4; no definite D call. V was cut by 4 bases and J by 4 bases, with 7 bases left in between. The CDR3 is made up of 13 amino acids. Looked up from germline, CDR1 is SGHDN and CDR2 is FVKESK. The CDR3 sequence: CASSRALNEKLFF. CDR3 DNA sequence: TGTGCCAGCAGCCGGGCCCTTAATGAAAAACTGTTTTTT.

The rearrangement joins TRBV21-1 to TRBJ2-7; the D call TRBD2 from the table was never checked on the DNA. TRBV21-1 is a documented pseudogene. The CDR3 totals 16 residues. CDR3 in DNA: TGTGCCAGCAGCTTTAAGGGGGTAGCGGGAGCCTACGAGCAGTACTTC. It yields the protein CASSFKGVAGAYEQYF.

The chain recombines TRBV19 with TRBJ2-1; D is perhaps TRBD2 (5 bases). The CDR3 has 17 residues. Germline V gives CDR1 LNHDA, CDR2 SQIVND (reference sequence). The V end lost 5 bases, the J end lost 5 bases, and 22 bases lay between the germline ends. The DNA for the CDR3 is TGTGCCAGTAGTCCCACACACGGGATTTACCACGACAATGAGCAGTTCTTC. It codes for CASSPTHGIYHDNEQFF.

The CDR3 is CASSSGQGIPGNTIYF. The CDR3 nucleotides are TGTGCCAGCAGTTCCGGACAGGGTATACCTGGAAACACCATATATTTT. The chain carries TRBV28 and TRBJ1-3, with TRBD1 identical over 8 bases. Germline CDR1 MDHEN, CDR2 SYDVKM. CDR3 size: 16 residues. V dropped 4 bases and J dropped 2; count of bases not matched to a gene: 7. Supplemented by reference TRBV28 and TRBJ1-3, the full variable domain reads DVKVTQSSRYLVKRTGEKVFLECVQDMDHENMFWYRQDPGLGLRLIYFSYDVKMKEKGDIPEGYSVSREKKERFSLILESASTNQTSMYLCASSSGQGIPGNTIYFGEGSWLTVV.

Within the sample, this clone is medium-sized. The chain carries TRBV19 and TRBJ2-7; D might be TRBD1 (6 bases). Trimming removed 6 bases from V and 1 base from J, with 16 bases in between. CDR1 is LNHDA, CDR2 SQIVND, per germline (reference sequence). CDR3 length equals 15 residues. In DNA, the CDR3 is TGTGCCAGTAGCTTAACCGGGACAAATTCCTACGAGCAGTACTTC. Amino acids: CASSLTGTNSYEQYF.

V gene TRBV28 combines with J gene TRBJ1-6; 8 bases map to TRBD1. The J segment lost 7 bases and the V segment lost 0 bases, leaving 5 bases of the junction unmatched. Germline CDR1 MDHEN, CDR2 SYDVKM. This CDR3 contains 16 residues. The DNA of the CDR3 is TGTGCCAGCAGTTTATGGACAGGGGATTACAATTCACCCCTCCACTTT. Translation: CASSLWTGDYNSPLHF.

This clone has just a few counts. The chain's CDR3 is CASSRDQIETQYF. CDR3 coding DNA: TGTGCCAGCAGCCGGGACCAGATAGAGACCCAGTACTTC. V and J are TRBV5-4 and TRBJ2-5; either TRBD1 or TRBD2 may supply D (5 bases each). Trimming took 4 bases from V and 4 from J, leaving 11 bases between them. In germline, CDR1 is SGHNT, CDR2 YYREEE (reference sequence). CDR3 size: 13 residues.

This sequence joins TRBV4-3 and TRBJ1-2; 9 bases match TRBD1. Germline-derived CDR1 and CDR2 are LGHNA and YSLEER. This CDR3 spans 15 amino acids. The junction had 10 bases not matched to a gene; V was cut back by 0 bases and J by 11 bases. The CDR3 loop is CASSQEGTGRWGYTF. The CDR3 DNA reads as TGCGCCAGCAGCCAAGAAGGGACAGGGCGCTGGGGATACACCTTC.

J is TRBJ2-3 and V is TRBV6-6, with D maybe TRBD2 (5 bases). The length of the CDR3 is 13 residues. Germline V gene sequence: CDR1 MNHNY, CDR2 SVGAGI (reference sequence). Deletions cut 6 bases from V and 3 bases from J, with 10 bases between. The CDR3 coding sequence is TGTGCCAGCAGGCCGTCGGGGACAGATACGCAGTATTTT. Translating gives CASRPSGTDTQYF.

The V call is TRBV19, the J call TRBJ1-3; D is uncertain. The ends were cut back, 5 bases at V and 4 bases at J, with 6 bases in the middle. CDR3 length equals 12 residues. In germline, CDR1 is LNHDA, CDR2 SQIVND (reference sequence). CDR3 nucleotides: TGTGCCAGTAGTGAAATGGGAAACACCATATATTTT. Translating gives CASSEMGNTIYF.

The chain combines TRBV13 with TRBJ2-3, with D possibly TRBD2 on 6 matching bases. V was trimmed by 3 bases and J by 2 bases, leaving 12 bases between them. The CDR3 has 15 amino acids. CDR1 and CDR2 (germline): PRHDT, FYEKMQ (reference sequence). The CDR3 here is CASSFPGLDTDTQYF. The CDR3 nucleotides are TGTGCCAGCAGCTTCCCGGGACTTGACACAGATACGCAGTATTTT.

The V and J genes are TRBV19 and TRBJ2-1; D possibly corresponds to TRBD1 (5 bases). This CDR3 has 12 amino acids. Germline assignment: CDR1 LNHDA and CDR2 SQIVND (reference sequence). The germline V and J ends were trimmed by 8 bases and 4 bases, with 9 bases remaining between them. In DNA, the CDR3 is TGTGCCAGTGGAGACAGTTACAATGAGCAGTTCTTC. Encoded protein: CASGDSYNEQFF.

In its sample, this clone is medium-sized. The rearrangement joins TRBV6-5 to TRBJ1-1; D is undetermined. There are 10 residues in the CDR3. Trimming removed 10 bases from V and 10 bases from J, with 13 bases in between. Germline lookup yields CDR1 MNHEY and CDR2 SVGAGI. CDR3 sequence: CATGRGGAFF. CDR3 coding DNA: TGTGCCACTGGCCGGGGAGGAGCTTTCTTT.

There are a few counts of this clone. This sequence joins TRBV10-2 and TRBJ2-2, with 9 bases that match TRBD2. The CDR3 loop spans 15 amino acids. After removal of 10 bases from V and 0 bases from J, the junction contained 6 bases not matched to a gene. Germline CDR1 reads WSHSY; CDR2 reads SAAADI. This chain's CDR3 is CATLLAGPNTGELFF. The CDR3 coding sequence is TGCGCCACCCTCCTAGCGGGACCGAACACCGGGGAGCTGTTTTTT.

The chain employs TRBV19 and TRBJ1-5; tentative D call: TRBD1 (6 bases). V was clipped by 7 bases and J by 0 bases, with 13 bases between them. Germline V gives CDR1 LNHDA, CDR2 SQIVND (reference sequence). The CDR3 contains 15 residues. The CDR3 sequence: CASNMGHYSNQPQHF. DNA of the CDR3: TGTGCCAGTAACATGGGACATTATAGCAATCAGCCCCAGCATTTT. Complete variable domain (other parts from reference TRBV19 and TRBJ1-5): DGGITQSPKYLFRKEGQNVTLSCEQNLNHDAMYWYRQDPGQGLRLIYYSQIVNDFQKGDIAEGYSVSREKKESFPLTVTSAQKNPTAFYLCASNMGHYSNQPQHFGDGTRLSIL.

This chain joins TRBV7-9 and TRBJ2-5, with 8 bases that match TRBD1. The J call is uncertain, as TRBJ2-7 better fits the DNA end. Germline CDR1 is SEHNR and CDR2 is FQNEAQ (reference sequence). This CDR3 has 15 amino acids. The CDR3 here is CASSYPDRDFYEQYF. The CDR3 DNA reads TGTGCCAGCAGCTACCCGGACAGGGACTTCTACGAGCAGTACTTC.

This clone occurred once. V usage is TRBV5-6 and J usage is TRBJ1-2; D might be TRBD1 (6 bases). The length of the CDR3 is 12 residues. Germline V lookup: CDR1 SGHDT, CDR2 YYEEEE. The V and J ends lost 0 bases and 7 bases respectively, with 7 bases between them. CDR3 sequence reads: CASSLGRGGYTF. The CDR3, as DNA: TGTGCCAGCAGCTTGGGCAGGGGTGGCTACACCTTC.

The V gene is TRBV25-1, the J gene TRBJ2-2; D is undetermined. The germline V gene encodes CDR1 MGHDK and CDR2 SYGVNS. This CDR3 contains 15 residues. V was clipped by 5 bases and J by 0 bases, with 10 bases between them. CDR3 in DNA: TGTGCCAGCAGTCCCAGGACCTCGAACACCGGGGAGCTGTTTTTT. Translation: CASSPRTSNTGELFF.

This chain connects TRBV7-2 to TRBJ1-2; a weak D match, TRBD1 (5 bases). CDR1 and CDR2 from the germline V gene are SGHTA and FQGNSA. There are 15 residues in the CDR3. Between the trimmed V and J ends, which lost 0 bases and 4 bases, there was a span of 12 bases. CDR3: CASSLAAGWGYGYTF. The CDR3 nucleotides read TGTGCCAGCAGCTTAGCGGCAGGGTGGGGCTATGGCTACACCTTC.

The V and J genes are TRBV7-8 and TRBJ1-5; D is ambiguous. The CDR3 is 14 residues long. The germline V and J ends were trimmed by 1 base and 2 bases, with 6 bases remaining between them. CDR1 SGHVS and CDR2 FQNEAQ come from the germline V gene. The CDR3 loop is CASSLGQRNQPQHF. CDR3 nucleotides: TGTGCCAGCAGCTTAGGGCAGCGCAATCAGCCCCAGCATTTT. Variable domain in full (rest from reference TRBV7-8 and TRBJ1-5): GAGVSQSPRYKVAKRGQDVALRCDPISGHVSLFWYQQALGQGPEFLTYFQNEAQLDKSGLPSDRFFAERPEGSVSTLKIQRTQQEDSAVYLCASSLGQRNQPQHFGDGTRLSIL.

The rearrangement links TRBV9 to TRBJ1-6; a possible D gene is TRBD1 (6 bases). V was shortened by 4 bases and J by 7 bases, with 18 bases between the two germline ends. Germline loops: CDR1 SGDLS, CDR2 YYNGEE. The CDR3 contains 16 residues. CDR3: CASSTRGGYANSPLHF. CDR3 coding DNA: TGTGCCAGCAGCACCAGGGGAGGGTACGCCAATTCACCCCTCCACTTT. The whole variable domain, filled in from reference TRBV9 and TRBJ1-6, reads DSGVTQTPKHLITATGQRVTLRCSPRSGDLSVYWYQQSLDQGLQFLIQYYNGEERAKGNILERFSAQQFPDLHSELNLSSLELGDSALYFCASSTRGGYANSPLHFGNGTRLTVT.